One sample yielded the 15 T cell receptor beta chains listed below, sequenced in a study of cytomegalovirus exposure and HLA in healthy donors. The PCR used 60 Vbeta and 13 Jbeta primers. Only in-frame clones appear in the TCRdb table, and some are missing; sequencing was by immunoSEQ multiplex PCR. In the table there are about 82,000 clones, around 80% of which are singletons. Specimen: PBMCs. These TCRs come from a human donor in good health.

The chain employs TRBV15 and TRBJ1-5; tentative D call: TRBD1 (6 bases). The germline CDR1 and CDR2 sequences are LNHNV and YYDKDF (reference sequence). CDR3 length: 17 amino acids. V gave up 3 bases and J gave up 3 bases, with 18 bases separating them. The DNA for the CDR3 is TGTGCCACCAGCAGTATTTTCGGACAGCCCTACAATCAGCCCCAGCATTTT. Protein product: CATSSIFGQPYNQPQHF.

V and J are TRBV7-2 and TRBJ1-4; 9 bases agree with TRBD1. The CDR3 is 15 residues long. CDR1 is SGHTA and CDR2 is FQGNSA in the germline V gene. V lost 3 bases, J lost 3 bases, and 2 bases stayed unmatched. CDR3 nucleotides: TGTGCCAGCAGCTTTGGACAGGGGTCTAATGAAAAACTGTTTTTT. Translated, it gives CASSFGQGSNEKLFF.

The V and J genes are TRBV6-1 and TRBJ1-1; TRBD1 matches 10 bases. The CDR3 loop spans 15 amino acids. V was clipped by 9 bases and J by 4 bases; unmatched bases: 11. Germline-derived CDR1 and CDR2 are MNHNS and SASEGT. The CDR3: CASTYTDRGSTEAFF. CDR3 coding DNA: TGTGCCAGTACTTATACGGACAGGGGGAGCACTGAAGCTTTCTTT.

The V and J genes are TRBV23-1 and TRBJ2-7; the match to TRBD2 covers 7 bases. TRBV23-1 is classed as an ORF, of uncertain function. Trimming at V came to 9 bases and at J to 6 bases, leaving 8 bases not matched to a gene. This CDR3 comprises 12 residues. The CDR3 sequence: CARWGLTGEQYF. The DNA for the CDR3 is TGCGCCAGGTGGGGACTAACTGGCGAGCAGTACTTC.

This clone was observed a single time. The rearrangement uses TRBV6-5 and TRBJ2-1; 8 bases align to TRBD1. The germline V gene has CDR1 MNHEY and CDR2 SVGAGI. The ends lost 6 bases at V and 7 bases at J; junction bases unmatched: 2. This CDR3 is built from 12 residues. The CDR3 nucleotides are TGTGCCAGCAGCCGACAGGGGAATGAGCAGTTCTTC. This gives the protein CASSRQGNEQFF.

V and J are TRBV7-6 and TRBJ2-7; a possible D gene is TRBD2 (6 bases). Germline CDR1 is SGHVS and CDR2 is FNYEAQ. CDR3 length: 15 residues. Trimming took off 4 bases at V and 4 bases at J, with 17 bases between the two ends. The CDR3 DNA is TGTGCCAGCAGCTCCCTGCGGGATCAGGGTTACGAGCAGTACTTC. This codes for CASSSLRDQGYEQYF. The variable domain in full, completed from reference TRBV7-6 and TRBJ2-7, reads GAGVSQSPRYKVTKRGQDVALRCDPISGHVSLYWYRQALGQGPEFLTYFNYEAQQDKSGLPNDRFSAERPEGSISTLTIQRTEQRDSAMYRCASSSLRDQGYEQYFGPGTRLTVT.

This chain links TRBV13 with TRBJ2-1; D may be TRBD1 (6 bases). The germline gives CDR1 PRHDT, CDR2 FYEKMQ (reference sequence). V lost 4 bases, J lost 9 bases, and 16 bases lay in between. The CDR3 consists of 14 residues. For the CDR3, the DNA is TGTGCCAGCAGCTCGACAGGTACGATCGGTGAGCAGTTCTTC. The encoded protein is CASSSTGTIGEQFF.

This clone was recorded many times. The genes are TRBV19 and TRBJ2-7; tentative D call: TRBD1 (6 bases). The CDR3 sequence is 15 residues long. With 7 bases removed from V and 4 bases from J, the gap between germline ends came to 20 bases. In germline, CDR1 is LNHDA, CDR2 SQIVND (reference sequence). The CDR3 sequence is CASTSTGGQNYEQYF. DNA for the CDR3: TGTGCCAGTACCTCAACGGGCGGACAGAATTACGAGCAGTACTTC.

V and J are TRBV4-1 and TRBJ1-4; 7 nucleotides line up with TRBD1. The CDR3 sequence is 17 residues long. V lost 0 bases to trimming and J lost 4 bases; unmatched junction nucleotides: 8. Germline-derived CDR1 and CDR2 are MGHRA and YSYEKL. CDR3 DNA: TGCGCCAGCAGCCAAGATTTTCGTGGGGACAGTAATGAAAAACTGTTTTTT. Its protein is CASSQDFRGDSNEKLFF.

The chain is built from TRBV6-6 and TRBJ2-1; the match to TRBD2 covers 12 bases. Unmatched junction bases numbered 5, after V lost 7 bases and J lost 7 bases. The CDR3 runs 14 residues. From germline, CDR1 is MNHNY and CDR2 SVGAGI (reference sequence). CDR3 nucleotides: TGTGCCAGCATCGGGACTAGCGGGTCTAATGAGCAGTTCTTC. Translated: CASIGTSGSNEQFF.

The rearrangement uses TRBV7-8 and TRBJ1-6; weak D call: TRBD1 (6 bases). V was shortened by 5 bases and J by 5 bases, with 16 bases between the two germline ends. This CDR3 has 16 residues. CDR1 is SGHVS, CDR2 FQNEAQ, per germline. The chain's CDR3 is CASSPRGRGNNSPLHF. The CDR3 coding sequence is TGTGCCAGCAGCCCTAGGGGCAGGGGCAATAATTCACCCCTCCACTTT.

This clone was seen once. The genes are TRBV6-5 and TRBJ1-1, with D perhaps matching TRBD1 (6 bases). The CDR3 has 14 amino acids. Trimming pared 0 bases from V and 5 bases from J, leaving 10 bases between. The germline gives CDR1 MNHEY, CDR2 SVGAGI. CDR3 residues: CASSYSTGLTEAFF. The CDR3 DNA reads as TGTGCCAGCAGTTACTCGACAGGTTTGACTGAAGCTTTCTTT.

Only a few counts were recorded for this clone. The chain is built from TRBV5-6 and TRBJ1-1; D perhaps matches TRBD1 (6 bases). CDR3 length equals 16 residues. Trimming took off 0 bases at V and 0 bases at J, with 12 bases between the two ends. CDR1 is SGHDT and CDR2 is YYEEEE in the germline V gene. This CDR3 reads CASSLGGTGMNTEAFF. CDR3 nucleotides: TGTGCCAGCAGCTTGGGAGGTACAGGGATGAACACTGAAGCTTTCTTT.

In this sample, this clone turned up once. This rearrangement joins TRBV2 to TRBJ1-5; D is unresolved. The CDR3 is 14 residues long. The germline V gene encodes CDR1 SNHLY and CDR2 FYNNEI. The V end lost 2 bases, the J end lost 4 bases, and 9 bases lay between the germline ends. The CDR3 sequence is CASSETYPNQPQHF. The CDR3 DNA is TGTGCCAGCAGTGAAACTTATCCAAATCAGCCCCAGCATTTT.

The CDR3 DNA reads TGTGCCAGCAGCTATAGCATTGGACAGGGGGCTTTGTACTTC. It encodes CASSYSIGQGALYF. The chain combines TRBV7-9 with TRBJ2-7, with 11 bases identical to TRBD1. Germline CDR1 reads SEHNR; CDR2 reads FQNEAQ (reference sequence). The CDR3 covers 14 residues. Trimming removed 4 bases from V and 12 bases from J; junction bases left unmatched: 11.